Detailed here is one T cell receptor beta chain. No cognate antigen has been identified for it. No much larger clone is present one base from it, and per-base qualities are unavailable. These data originate in a study of cytomegalovirus exposure and HLA in healthy donors (dated by TCRdb to 2017 to 2019). Background on the whole study: According to a later analysis, the approximately 120 validation repertoires were produced on the same platform as the 600 to 850 repertoires of the first cohort. The aim of the study was to test whether cataloging public T cell receptors could identify signatures of past pathogen exposure. High-throughput TCR immunosequencing, statistical association of individual TCRs with disease status, and machine learning were combined to predict cytomegalovirus infection status. Besides the first cohort of some 670 subjects, a separate validation cohort made up of 120 different subjects was used. The full study reports these points: In both the original and validation cohorts, the classifier was reported to diagnose cytomegalovirus status with high specificity and sensitivity. Subsequent analysis determined that TCRs grouped into clusters in the first cohort also showed a tendency toward co-occurrence across the approximately 120 validation repertoires, and about 93% of cluster scores exceeded 0. A total of 164 TCR beta chains were listed by the study as associated with cytomegalovirus. The authors suggested that the approach could potentially be extended to other disease states and immunological phenotypes. Most TCR sequences were observed very rarely across donors, whereas some public TCRs were present in many individuals. In vitro tests confirmed that a few of the cytomegalovirus-associated TCR beta chains recognize cytomegalovirus antigens. A later analysis had no HLA typing for the validation cohort, so co-occurrence there was scored across all 110 or so repertoires.

V is pared back by 8 bases and J by 8 bases, with 22 bases lying between the germline termini. The CDR3 contains 15 residues, cysteine and phenylalanine counted. The CDR3 DNA has 45 bases and is translated from base 1. As encoded in the germline V gene, CDR1 is KGHSH while CDR2 is LQKENI. Donors formed part of the validation cohort, which comprised 120 subjects and was distinct from the first cohort of several hundred subjects. Libraries were built with the immunoSEQ multiplex PCR assay. As for the original processing: To diagnose cytomegalovirus status from the catalog of TCR beta chain sequences, a statistical classification framework was built. Sourced from immuneACCESS, this table was stored by TCRdb with only in-frame sequences that have V and J called. A share of the clones is absent; for the studies checked, an unresolved V gene accounts for under half, and the remainder has no known explanation. V and J calls and clone size are as listed in that table; D and trimming were resolved from the DNA. This sample is represented by about 180,000 clones; around 84% of them were singletons. Together, the top ten hold roughly 15% of the sample.

Sequencing input: PBMCs. The origin of this receptor is a man younger than 35 in good health and CMV-seropositive. This chain joins TRBV18 to TRBJ2-1, with the D gene call left open. The CDR3 is CASADTDRSFDEQFF. Here is the DNA: TGTGCCAGCGCGGATACCGACCGGAGCTTTGATGAGCAGTTCTTC.